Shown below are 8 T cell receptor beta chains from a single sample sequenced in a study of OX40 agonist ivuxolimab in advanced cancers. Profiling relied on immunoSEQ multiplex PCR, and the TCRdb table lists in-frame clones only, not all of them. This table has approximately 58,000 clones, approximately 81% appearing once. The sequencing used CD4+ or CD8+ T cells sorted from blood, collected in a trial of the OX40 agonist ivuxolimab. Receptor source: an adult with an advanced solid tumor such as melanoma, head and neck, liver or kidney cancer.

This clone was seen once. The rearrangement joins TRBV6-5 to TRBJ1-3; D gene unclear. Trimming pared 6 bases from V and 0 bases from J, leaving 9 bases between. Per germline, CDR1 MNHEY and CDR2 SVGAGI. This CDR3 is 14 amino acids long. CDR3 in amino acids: CASRLELSGNTIYF. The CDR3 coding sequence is TGTGCCAGCAGACTGGAGCTCTCTGGAAACACCATATATTTT.

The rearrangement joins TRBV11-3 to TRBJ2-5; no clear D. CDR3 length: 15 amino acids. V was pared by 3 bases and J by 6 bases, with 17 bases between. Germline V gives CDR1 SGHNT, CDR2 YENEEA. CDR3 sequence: CASSFALEWAKTQYF. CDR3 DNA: TGTGCCAGCAGCTTCGCTTTGGAATGGGCAAAGACCCAGTACTTC.

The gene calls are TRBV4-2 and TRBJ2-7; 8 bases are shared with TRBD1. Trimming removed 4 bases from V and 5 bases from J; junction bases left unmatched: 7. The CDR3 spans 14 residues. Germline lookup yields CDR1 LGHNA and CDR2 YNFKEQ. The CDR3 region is CASSPRTGNNEQYF. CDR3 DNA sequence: TGTGCCAGCAGCCCCCGGACAGGGAATAACGAGCAGTACTTC.

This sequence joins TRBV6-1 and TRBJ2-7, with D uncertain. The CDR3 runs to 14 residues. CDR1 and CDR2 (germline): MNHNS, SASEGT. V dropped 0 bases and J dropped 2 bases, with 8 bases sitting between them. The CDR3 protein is CASSEASGPYEQYF. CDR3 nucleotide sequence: TGTGCCAGCAGTGAAGCCTCCGGCCCCTACGAGCAGTACTTC.

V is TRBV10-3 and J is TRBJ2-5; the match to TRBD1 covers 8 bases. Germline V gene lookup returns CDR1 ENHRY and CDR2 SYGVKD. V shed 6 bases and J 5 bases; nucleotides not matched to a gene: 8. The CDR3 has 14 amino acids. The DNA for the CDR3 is TGTGCCATCAGAGGACAGGGTTATGGGGAGACCCAGTACTTC. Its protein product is CAIRGQGYGETQYF.

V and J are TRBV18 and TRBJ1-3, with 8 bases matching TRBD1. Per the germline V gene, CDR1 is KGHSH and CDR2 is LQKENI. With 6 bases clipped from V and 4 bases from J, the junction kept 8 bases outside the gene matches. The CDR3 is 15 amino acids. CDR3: CASSKDRVGGNTIYF. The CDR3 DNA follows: TGTGCCAGCTCGAAGGACAGGGTCGGGGGAAACACCATATATTTT.

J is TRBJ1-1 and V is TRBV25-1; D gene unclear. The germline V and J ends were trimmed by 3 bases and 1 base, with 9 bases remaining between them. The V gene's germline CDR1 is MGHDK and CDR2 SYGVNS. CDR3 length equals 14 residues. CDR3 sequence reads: CASSDLKGNTEAFF. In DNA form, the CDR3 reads TGTGCCAGCAGTGATTTGAAAGGGAACACTGAAGCTTTCTTT.

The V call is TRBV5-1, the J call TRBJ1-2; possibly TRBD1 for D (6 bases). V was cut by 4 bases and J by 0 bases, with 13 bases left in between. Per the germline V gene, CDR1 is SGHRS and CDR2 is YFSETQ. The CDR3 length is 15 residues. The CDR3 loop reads CASSLDSYPNYGYTF. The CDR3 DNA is TGCGCCAGCAGCCTGGACAGCTACCCTAACTATGGCTACACCTTC. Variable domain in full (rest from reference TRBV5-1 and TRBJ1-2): KAGVTQTPRYLIKTRGQQVTLSCSPISGHRSVSWYQQTPGQGLQFLFEYFSETQRNKGNFPGRFSGRQFSNSRSEMNVSTLELGDSALYLCASSLDSYPNYGYTFGSGTRLTVV.